What follows are 14 T cell receptor beta chains derived from one specimen sequenced in a study of T-cell reconstitution after alpha-beta-depleted transplantation in children. Unique molecular identifiers featured in how the TCRbeta library was prepared. TCRdb itself ran the PCR reads through MiXCR, one entry per CDR3 protein. The sample contains approximately 500,000 distinct CDR3 sequences, 10% of which appear only once. Specimen: PBMCs, collected before TCRalphabeta/CD19-depleted stem cell transplant. All receptors derive from a child aged 2 to 15 with inherited bone marrow failure, due to receive a stem cell transplant.

This clonotype occurred many times. The genes are TRBV20-1 and TRBJ1-1; no clear D gene. With 0 bases removed from V and 1 base from J, the gap between germline ends came to 12 bases. The CDR3 loop spans 15 amino acids. Germline CDR1 reads DFQATT; CDR2 reads SNEGSKA (reference sequence). The CDR3 DNA reads TGCAGTGCTAGAGATTTCGTGAACAGGAACACTGAAGCTTTCTTT. This codes for CSARDFVNRNTEAFF.

This clonotype has ten or more counts. The chain carries TRBV6-5 and TRBJ1-5; unclear D gene. Germline CDR1 reads MNHEY; CDR2 reads SVGAGI. Trimming took off 0 bases at V and 5 bases at J, with 8 bases between the two ends. The CDR3 is 14 residues long. The CDR3 coding sequence is TGTGCCAGCAGTTACTCCTCCGGGGATCAGCCCCAGCATTTT. Protein: CASSYSSGDQPQHF.

This clonotype was picked up many times. The J gene is TRBJ2-7, the V gene TRBV27; TRBD2 matches 9 bases. Germline CDR1 MNHEY, CDR2 SMNVEV (reference sequence). The V segment lost 5 bases and the J segment 3 bases; nucleotides outside the gene matches: 8. This CDR3 spans 15 amino acids. The CDR3 sequence: CASSPSLAGDYEQYF. The CDR3 DNA sequence: TGTGCCAGCAGTCCCTCACTAGCGGGCGACTACGAGCAGTACTTC.

This clonotype occurred a few times. This sequence joins TRBV7-9 and TRBJ1-4, with 10 bases identical to TRBD1. The V gene's germline CDR1 is SEHNR and CDR2 FQNEAQ (reference sequence). The J segment lost 6 bases and the V segment lost 5 bases, leaving 0 bases of the junction unmatched. The CDR3 is 13 amino acids. CDR3 amino acids: CASSGQGDEKLFF. In DNA, the CDR3 is TGTGCCAGCAGCGGACAGGGGGATGAAAAACTGTTTTTT.

This clonotype was seen at least ten times. The genes are TRBV10-2 and TRBJ2-7; no firm D call. V dropped 8 bases and J dropped 0 bases, with 5 bases sitting between them. CDR1 is WSHSY and CDR2 is SAAADI in the germline V gene. The CDR3 is 11 amino acids. In DNA, the CDR3 is TGCGCCAGCGGGGACTCCTACGAGCAGTACTTC. Translation gives CASGDSYEQYF.

This clonotype was seen many times. The V gene is TRBV12-3 or TRBV12-4, the J gene TRBJ2-1; D could derive from TRBD1 or TRBD2 (6 bases each). The V gene lost 0 bases and the J gene lost 8 bases, with 11 bases spanning the gap. The CDR3 has 14 amino acids. CDR3 coding DNA: TGTGCCAGCAGTTTAGCGGGGGGCGGGCATGAGCAGTTCTTC. Residues: CASSLAGGGHEQFF.

This clonotype was seen repeatedly, ten times or more. V and J are TRBV20-1 and TRBJ2-7, with 9 bases fitting TRBD1. Per germline, CDR1 DFQATT and CDR2 SNEGSKA (reference sequence). The CDR3 consists of 13 residues. Losses at the gene ends were 4 bases for V and 4 bases for J; bases not matched to a gene: 5. The DNA for the CDR3 is TGCAGTGCTAAGGGACAGGGCATTTACGAGCAGTACTTC. The encoded protein is CSAKGQGIYEQYF.

This clonotype occurred many times. The chain is built from TRBV3-1 and TRBJ2-1; D possibly corresponds to TRBD1 (5 bases). The CDR3 spans 14 residues. From germline, CDR1 is LGHDT and CDR2 YNNKEL (reference sequence). V was clipped by 0 bases and J by 11 bases, with 14 bases between them. In DNA form, the CDR3 reads TGTGCCAGCAGCCAAGATCCGAAGGGGCCGAAGCAGTTCTTC. Protein sequence: CASSQDPKGPKQFF.

This clonotype was observed at least ten times. The chain recombines TRBV12-3 or TRBV12-4 with TRBJ2-7; a possible D gene is TRBD1 (6 bases). V lost 6 bases, J lost 1 base, and 10 bases lay in between. This CDR3 is 13 amino acids long. Here the CDR3 reads CASSEQGSYEQYF. CDR3 in DNA: TGTGCCAGCAGCGAACAGGGTTCCTACGAGCAGTACTTC.

In its sample, this clonotype was seen many times. The chain carries TRBV29-1 and TRBJ2-5, with a possible D match to TRBD2 (6 bases). The CDR3 contains 13 residues. The germline V gene encodes CDR1 SQVTM and CDR2 ANQGSEA. Trimming took off 6 bases at V and 7 bases at J, with 18 bases between the two ends. In DNA form, the CDR3 reads TGCAGCGTGGGGATCGGGGGTTCAGGGACCCAGTACTTC. Its translation: CSVGIGGSGTQYF.

This clonotype has at least ten counts. The rearrangement uses TRBV4-3 and TRBJ1-6; TRBD1 aligns across 7 bases. Germline V gene sequence: CDR1 LGHNA, CDR2 YSLEER. The CDR3 is 16 amino acids. With 0 bases clipped from V and 9 bases from J, the junction kept 8 bases outside the gene matches. CDR3 in DNA: TGCGCCAGCAGCCAAGATCGACAGGGAGGGGGTTCACCCCTCCACTTT. Its protein is CASSQDRQGGGSPLHF.

V and J are TRBV4-3 and TRBJ2-2, with 9 bases that match TRBD1. The CDR3 extends over 14 amino acids. Germline-derived CDR1 and CDR2 are LGHNA and YSLEER. CDR3 loop: CDCQTGGWTGELFF. As DNA, the CDR3 is TGCGACTGCCAGACAGGGGGTTGGACCGGGGAGCTGTTTTTT.

This clonotype was seen repeatedly, ten times or more. V usage is TRBV10-3 and J usage is TRBJ2-2, with D uncertain. In germline, CDR1 is ENHRY, CDR2 SYGVKD. The length of the CDR3 is 14 residues. V lost 8 bases to trimming and J lost 6 bases, with 16 bases between them. CDR3 nucleotides: TGTGCCATCGCGAAGCACGGCGAGCCCGGGGAGCTGTTTTTT. Its protein product is CAIAKHGEPGELFF.

The gene calls are TRBV5-5 and TRBJ1-1, with D unclear. V lost 4 bases to trimming and J lost 1 base, with 11 bases between them. This CDR3 contains 14 residues. Germline assignment: CDR1 SGHKS and CDR2 YYEKEE (reference sequence). CDR3 DNA sequence: TGTGCCAGCAGCCCCCAGGCGGGGAACACTGAAGCTTTCTTT. Encoded protein: CASSPQAGNTEAFF.